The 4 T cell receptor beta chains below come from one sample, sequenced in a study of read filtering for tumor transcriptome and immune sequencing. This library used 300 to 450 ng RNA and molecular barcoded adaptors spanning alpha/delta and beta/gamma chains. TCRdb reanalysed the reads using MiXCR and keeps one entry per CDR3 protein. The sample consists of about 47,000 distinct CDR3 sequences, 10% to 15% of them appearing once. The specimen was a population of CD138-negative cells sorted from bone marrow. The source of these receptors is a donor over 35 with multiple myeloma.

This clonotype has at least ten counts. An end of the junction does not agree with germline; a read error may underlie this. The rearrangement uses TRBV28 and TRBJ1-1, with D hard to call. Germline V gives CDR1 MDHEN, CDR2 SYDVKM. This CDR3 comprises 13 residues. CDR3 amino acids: CAGSFSGVPEAFF. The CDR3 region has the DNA TGTGCCGGCAGTTTTTCCGGGGTCCCTGAAGCTTTCTTT. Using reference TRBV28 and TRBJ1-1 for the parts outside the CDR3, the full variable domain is DVKVTQSSRYLVKRTGEKVFLECVQDMDHENMFWYRQDPGLGLRLIYFSYDVKMKEKGDIPEGYSVSREKKERFSLILESASTNQTSMYLCAGSFSGVPEAFFGQGTRLTVV.

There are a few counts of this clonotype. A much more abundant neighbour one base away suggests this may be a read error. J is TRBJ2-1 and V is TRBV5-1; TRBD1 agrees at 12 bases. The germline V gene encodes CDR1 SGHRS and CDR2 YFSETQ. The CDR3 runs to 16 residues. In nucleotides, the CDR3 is TGCGCCAGCAGCCCGGTCGGGACAGGGGGCTCAGGTGAGCAGTCCTTC. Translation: CASSPVGTGGSGEQSF. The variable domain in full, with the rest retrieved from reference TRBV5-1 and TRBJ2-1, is KAGVTQTPRYLIKTRGQQVTLSCSPISGHRSVSWYQQTPGQGLQFLFEYFSETQRNKGNFPGRFSGRQFSNSRSEMNVSTLELGDSALYLCASSPVGTGGSGEQSFGPGTRLTVL.

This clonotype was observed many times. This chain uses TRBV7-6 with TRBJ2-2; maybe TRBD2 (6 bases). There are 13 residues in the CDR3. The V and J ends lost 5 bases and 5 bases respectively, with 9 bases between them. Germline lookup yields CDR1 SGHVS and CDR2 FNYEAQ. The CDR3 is CASSPGTTGELFF. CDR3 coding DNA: TGTGCCAGCAGCCCCGGGACTACCGGGGAGCTGTTTTTT.

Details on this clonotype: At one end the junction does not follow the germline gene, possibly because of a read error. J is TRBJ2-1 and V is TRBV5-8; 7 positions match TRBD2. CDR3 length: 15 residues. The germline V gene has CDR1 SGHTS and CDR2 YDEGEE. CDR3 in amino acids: CASSCSSGVGEEQFF. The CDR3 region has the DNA TGCGCCAGCAGCTGTTCTAGCGGTGTGGGCGAGGAGCAGTTCTTC. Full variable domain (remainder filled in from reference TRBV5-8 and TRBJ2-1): EAGVTQSPTHLIKTRGQQATLRCSPISGHTSVYWYQQALGLGLQFLLWYDEGEERNRGNFPPRFSGRQFPNYSSELNVNALELEDSALYLCASSCSSGVGEEQFFGPGTRLTVL.